This T cell receptor beta chain was identified in a study of blood T cell repertoires in COVID-19. Study details: Sites across the United States, Italy and Spain contributed samples from acute and convalescent COVID-19.

Authors' processing steps: Estimation of nucleated cell counts was performed using reference gene primer amplification. Libraries were prepared by immunoSEQ multiplex PCR; TCRdb keeps only in-frame clonotypes and omits some of them. From that table come the V and J calls and clone size; the DNA was used to work out D and trimming. The table includes about 73,000 clones, approximately 83% detected once. The germline CDR1 and CDR2 sequences are SGHDN and FVKESK. The CDR3 has 15 residues. With 1 base removed from V and 9 bases from J, the gap between germline ends came to 13 bases. The specimen was peripheral blood. This receptor was obtained from an older woman with acute or convalescent COVID-19. The chain carries TRBV14 and TRBJ1-6; D possibly corresponds to TRBD1 (6 bases). In DNA form, the CDR3 reads TGTGCCAGCAGCCAAGGACAGGTTTTGAGTTCACCCCTCCACTTT. It translates to CASSQGQVLSSPLHF.